Reported below is one T cell receptor beta chain. Its antigen is as yet unknown. These data belong to a study of T cells in localized non-small cell lung cancer. The data were produced by immunoSEQ multiplex PCR, yet TCRdb's version contains in-frame clones alone and is incomplete. The sample holds some 72,000 clones, 84% seen once. Study-level results: Tumor showed lower T cell clonality than uninvolved adjacent lung, where it was highest. Appearing in adjacent lung were a median around 60 of the top 100 tumor clones.

The sample consisted of peripheral blood, taken before any cancer treatment. The sequence was collected from a man aged 40-75 years with stage I lung adenocarcinoma.

CDR3 sequence (DNA): TGTGCCAGCAGCTTATCCCAGGGTAGCCTCGGAGGCGGGGAGCTGTTTTTT. Amino acids: CASSLSQGSLGGGELFF. The chain has TRBV7-9 and TRBJ2-2; D could derive from TRBD1 or TRBD2 (5 bases each). This CDR3 is 17 amino acids long. Germline V lookup: CDR1 SEHNR, CDR2 FQNEAQ (reference sequence). V was clipped by 2 bases and J by 7 bases, with 20 bases between them.